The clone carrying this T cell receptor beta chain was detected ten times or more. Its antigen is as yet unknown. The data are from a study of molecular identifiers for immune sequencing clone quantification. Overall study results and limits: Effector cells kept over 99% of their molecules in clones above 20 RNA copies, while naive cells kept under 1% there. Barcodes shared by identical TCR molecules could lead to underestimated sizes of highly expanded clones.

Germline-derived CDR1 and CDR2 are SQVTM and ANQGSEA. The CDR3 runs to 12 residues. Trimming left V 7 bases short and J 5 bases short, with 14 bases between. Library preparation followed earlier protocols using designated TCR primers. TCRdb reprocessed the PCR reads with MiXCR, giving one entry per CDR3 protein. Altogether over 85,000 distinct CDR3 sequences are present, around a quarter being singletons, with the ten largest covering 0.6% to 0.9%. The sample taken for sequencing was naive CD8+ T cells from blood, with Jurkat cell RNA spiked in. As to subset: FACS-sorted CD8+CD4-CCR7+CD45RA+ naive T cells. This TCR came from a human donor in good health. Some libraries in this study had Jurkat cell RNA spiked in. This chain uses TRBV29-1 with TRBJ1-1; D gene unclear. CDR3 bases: TGCAGCGCTGCGCCGAGTGAGACTGAAGCTTTCTTT. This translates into CSAAPSETEAFF.